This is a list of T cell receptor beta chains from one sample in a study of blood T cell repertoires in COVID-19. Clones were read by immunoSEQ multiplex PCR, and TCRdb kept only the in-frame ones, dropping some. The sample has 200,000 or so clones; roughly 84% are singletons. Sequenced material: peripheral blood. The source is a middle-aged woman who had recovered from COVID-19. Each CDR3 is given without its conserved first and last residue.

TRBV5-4 ASSPQSGRAPDTQY
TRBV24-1 ATSDPIAGNEQF
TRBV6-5 ASTRTGVTEAF
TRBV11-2 ASSSLSPEGFGTEAF
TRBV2 ASSEGRIRF
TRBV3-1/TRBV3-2 ASSHRTSGHWEQY
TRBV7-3 ASSLDTGLGYT
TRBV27 ASSRGTGQHTQY
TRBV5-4 ASSLSSSGFSYEQY
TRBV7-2 ASSLEGAYYGYT
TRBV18 ASSPGLAGTYNEQF
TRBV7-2 ASSSHYSGANVLT
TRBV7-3 ASSPSWAMGANVLT
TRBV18 ASSPPVGAIGYT
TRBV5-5 ASSLAGSRSTEAF
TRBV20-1 SASRLAGITDEQY
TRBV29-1 SVGGLSTGELF
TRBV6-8 ASTATWAGWYEQY
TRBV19 ASSIGPGAYEQY
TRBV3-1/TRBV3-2 ASSQGPLAGAGEQY
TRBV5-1 ASSPSGSGSYEQY
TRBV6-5 ASGAGGTSTDTQY
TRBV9 ARSRGGGGSSYNEQF
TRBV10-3 AISELGQNTGELF
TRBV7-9 ASSLAGATYNEQF
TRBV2 ASRAGTYNTGELF
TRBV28 ASSLGTNGSYEQY
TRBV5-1 ASSLTSPTYEQY
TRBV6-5 ASRGRVDTEAF
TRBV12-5 ASGLTRPGLSQETQY
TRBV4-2 ASSQELQGSRNTIY
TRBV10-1 ATPGLAGHSSCSGANVLT
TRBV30 AWSWSGYEQY
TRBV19 ASSILAAQGAIQY
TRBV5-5 ASSFEGIAKKLF
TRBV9 ASSVRSTGDPYNEQF
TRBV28 ASSSPGEGSYEQY
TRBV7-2 ASSSDGTSGRYEQF
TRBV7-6 ASSSISGRAGELF
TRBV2 ASSARGGETQY
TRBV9 ASSVGGSGYEQY
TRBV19 ASSIVRGSTEAF
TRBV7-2 ASSLFGLAGGPEDTQY
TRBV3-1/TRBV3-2 ASSQEASGSTDTQY
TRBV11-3 ASSAGGSPVEQY
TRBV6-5 ASSYSRSGTEAF
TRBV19 ASGGAGPKNIQY
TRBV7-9 ASSHPRVLPNQPQH
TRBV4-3 ASSQDASGTPYEQY
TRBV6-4 ASSLGEEETQY
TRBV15 ATSRDGTGEKPIY
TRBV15 ATNQGTDTQY
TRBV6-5 ASSYVSGSGTEAF
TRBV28 ASSLDGAPLNYGYT
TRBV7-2 ASSFGQVNGKLF
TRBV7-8 ASSPQTGFGGYT
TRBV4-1 ASSQEGQIAEKLF